The entry that follows covers one T cell receptor (beta chain) sequence. The data are from a study of T cell responses to AZD1222 COVID-19 vaccine. Trimming took off 0 bases at V and 5 bases at J, with 11 bases between the two ends. CDR1 is SGHNT and CDR2 is YYREEE in the germline V gene (reference sequence). The CDR3 totals 14 residues. TCRdb's copy holds only in-frame clones and misses some; the assay was immunoSEQ multiplex PCR. The data hold about 120,000 clones, with about nine tenths observed a single time. The clonotype originates from an adult in good health. The source was peripheral blood, collected on day 0 of AZD1222 vaccination. The rearrangement links TRBV5-4 to TRBJ1-2, with no clear D. CDR3 coding DNA: TGTGCCAGCAGCTTGGCAGGACGGATTTATGGCTACACCTTC. Translation gives CASSLAGRIYGYTF. The complete variable domain, with remaining parts taken from reference TRBV5-4 and TRBJ1-2, reads ETGVTQSPTHLIKTRGQQVTLRCSSQSGHNTVSWYQQALGQGPQFIFQYYREEENGRGNFPPRFSGLQFPNYSSELNVNALELDDSALYLCASSLAGRIYGYTFGSGTRLTVV.